This note documents a single T cell receptor beta chain sequence. Which antigen it targets is not known. No base qualities exist here, and no much larger clone lies one base off it. For CDR1 and CDR2, the germline V gene lists ENHRY and SYGVKD. After removal of 6 bases from V and 4 bases from J, the junction retains 11 bases not matched to a gene. From cysteine to phenylalanine, the CDR3 is 16 amino acids long. The CDR3 DNA has 48 bases and is translated from base 1. Library construction relied on the immunoSEQ multiplex PCR assay. The deep sequencing platform assayed about 10^5 TCR templates per sample. Genomic DNA extracted from sorted T cells was used for TCRbeta CDR3 sequencing. The source study handled its data this way. The R programming language was used for the clonal analysis of the TCRbeta CDR3 data. Comparing unstimulated samples against CFSE-low samples taken after the reaction was how alloreactive CD4+ and CD8+ clones were defined. By matching sequences to the repertoires of sorted unstimulated Treg and non-Treg cells, each alloreactive CD4+ clone was assigned a regulatory or non-regulatory origin. TCRdb re-hosts the immuneACCESS table, in-frame sequences only. Its copies lack some clones; in the studies checked, an unresolved V gene accounts for under half of them, and the cause for the rest is not known. For V, J and clone size, that table is used; D and trimming come from the DNA. This sample is represented by tens of thousands of clones; 85% to 95% of them were singletons. In total, the top ten clones hold under 20% of the sample.

This entry belongs to a study of siplizumab effects on memory and regulatory T cells (dated by TCRdb to about 2019). The study in broad terms: The effect of the anti-CD2 antibody siplizumab on alloreactive T-cell subsets was examined in allogeneic mixed lymphocyte reactions constructed from human PBMCs. What the research found in general, with its limitations: Because sequences below about 10^-5 frequency were poorly captured, only a minor fraction of alloreactive clones could be mapped to unstimulated subsets. Roughly 80-97% of proliferating CD4+ or CD8+ clones could not be assigned a naive or memory phenotype. The cumulative frequency of alloreactive sequences that could be traced back to unstimulated CD4+ memory T cells was significantly reduced by siplizumab. Unstimulated naive T cells appeared more diverse than memory T cells, and naive cells seemed to contribute substantially to the alloresponse. Whether proliferating Tregs from siplizumab cultures actually had suppressive function was not functionally confirmed. Among mappable alloreactive CD4+ clones, the Treg-derived fraction averaged 68.8% with siplizumab versus around 27% in control reactions.

Sorted unstimulated T cells and proliferating T cells recovered from mixed lymphocyte reactions underwent TCRbeta CDR3 sequencing. Fresh whole blood from approximately 9 HLA-typed healthy donors was used to isolate PBMCs. This receptor was identified in a human donor in good health. The rearrangement joined TRBV10-3 to TRBJ2-1; 8 central nucleotides agree with TRBD1. The sample consisted of CD8+ T cells sorted from blood. The CDR3 has the sequence CAIRERDRGRYNEQFF. The bases are TGTGCCATCAGGGAACGAGACAGGGGACGATACAATGAGCAGTTCTTC.